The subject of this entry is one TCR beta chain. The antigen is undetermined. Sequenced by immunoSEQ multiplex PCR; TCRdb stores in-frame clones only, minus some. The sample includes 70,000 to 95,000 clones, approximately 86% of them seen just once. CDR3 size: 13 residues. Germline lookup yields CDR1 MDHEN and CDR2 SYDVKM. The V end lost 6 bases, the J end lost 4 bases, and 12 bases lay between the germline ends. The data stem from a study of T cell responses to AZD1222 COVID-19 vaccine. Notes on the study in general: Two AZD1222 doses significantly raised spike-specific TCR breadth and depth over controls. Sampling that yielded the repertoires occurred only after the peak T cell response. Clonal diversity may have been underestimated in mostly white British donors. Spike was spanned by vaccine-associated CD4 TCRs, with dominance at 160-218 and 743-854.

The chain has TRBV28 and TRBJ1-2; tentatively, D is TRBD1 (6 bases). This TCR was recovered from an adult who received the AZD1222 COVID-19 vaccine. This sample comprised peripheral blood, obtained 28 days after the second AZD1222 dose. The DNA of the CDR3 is TGTGCCAGCAGGGAGGACAGCTCCTATGGCTACACCTTC. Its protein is CASREDSSYGYTF.